This T cell receptor beta chain came from a study of blood T cell repertoires in COVID-19. Study in general: The study drew acute and convalescent COVID-19 samples from the United States, Italy and Spain.

Original processing notes: Using reference gene primer amplification, nucleated cell counts were estimated. The protocol was immunoSEQ multiplex PCR, while the TCRdb copy is restricted to in-frame clones and leaves out a portion. Clone size and the V and J calls come from that table; the DNA yielded D and trimming. The sample carries 150,000 to 200,000 clones, more than 80% recorded once. After removal of 5 bases from V and 3 bases from J, the junction contained 4 bases not matched to a gene. The CDR3 has 14 amino acids. Per germline, CDR1 MNHEY and CDR2 SVGEGT. This sequence joins TRBV6-2 or TRBV6-3 and TRBJ2-7, with 10 bases identical to TRBD1. The receptor was derived from a man aged 50 to 59 with acute or convalescent COVID-19. Sequencing was carried out using peripheral blood. The CDR3 loop reads CASSNDRGLYEQYV. CDR3 sequence (DNA): TGTGCCAGCAGTAACGACAGGGGGCTCTACGAGCAGTACGTC.